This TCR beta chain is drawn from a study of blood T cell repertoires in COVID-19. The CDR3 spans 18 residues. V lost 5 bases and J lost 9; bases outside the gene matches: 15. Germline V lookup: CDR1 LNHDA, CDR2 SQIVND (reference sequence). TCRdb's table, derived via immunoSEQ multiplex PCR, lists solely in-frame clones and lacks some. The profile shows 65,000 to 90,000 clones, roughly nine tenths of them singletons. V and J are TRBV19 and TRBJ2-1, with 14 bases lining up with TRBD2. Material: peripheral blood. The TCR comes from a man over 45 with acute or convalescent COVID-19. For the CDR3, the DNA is TGTGCCAGTAGTGTCCCAATAAGACTAGCGGGGGGGCCAGGTGAGCAGTTCTTC. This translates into CASSVPIRLAGGPGEQFF.